Shown below are 21 T cell receptor beta chains from a single sample sequenced in a study of early T cells in non-severe SARS-CoV-2 infection (dated by TCRdb to the early 2020s). Library preparation was by 5' RACE. Sequenced on a NextSeq 500. TCRdb redid the processing of the public reads, applying fastp at Q25 and MiXCR, and retained in-frame beta chains. Duplicate CDR3 protein sequences are folded into a single record with the most common DNA and genes. The sample records about 71,000 distinct CDR3 sequences, around 11% of which are singletons. The top ten constitute around 2.9% of the sample. Sequenced here: whole blood, sampled at baseline. These receptors were collected from an adult who was a healthcare worker with PCR-confirmed SARS-CoV-2 infection or an uninfected control (not recorded which).

This clonotype came up a few times. The chain has TRBV10-3 and TRBJ1-1; unclear D gene. The CDR3 contains 13 residues. Looked up from germline, CDR1 is ENHRY and CDR2 is SYGVKD. V was trimmed by 4 bases and J by 5 bases, leaving 11 bases between them. CDR3 nucleotide sequence: TGTGCCATCAGTGGGTCCGGGGTGACTGAAGCTTTCTTT. Its protein is CAISGSGVTEAFF.

The chain employs TRBV9 and TRBJ2-7; D gene ambiguous. Trimming left V 0 bases short and J 7 bases short, with 14 bases between. The CDR3 is 14 amino acids. Germline V lookup: CDR1 SGDLS, CDR2 YYNGEE. The CDR3 protein is CASSVGYTPNEQYF. The CDR3 DNA reads TGTGCCAGCAGCGTAGGATACACCCCTAATGAGCAGTACTTC.

The chain uses TRBV11-2 and TRBJ2-2; TRBD2 matches at 7 bases. Looked up from germline, CDR1 is SGHAT and CDR2 is FQNNGV. This CDR3 has 16 amino acids. Trimming at V came to 2 bases and at J to 5 bases, leaving 8 bases not matched to a gene. Here the CDR3 DNA reads TGTGCCAGCAGCTTACTTCCAGCGGGGCTAACCGGGGAGCTGTTTTTT. As protein: CASSLLPAGLTGELFF. The full variable domain, completed using reference TRBV11-2 and TRBJ2-2, is EAGVAQSPRYKIIEKRQSVAFWCNPISGHATLYWYQQILGQGPKLLIQFQNNGVVDDSQLPKDRFSAERLKGVDSTLKIQPAKLEDSAVYLCASSLLPAGLTGELFFGEGSRLTVL.

This clonotype was found once. This chain uses TRBV2 with TRBJ1-1; D gene ambiguous. Looked up from germline, CDR1 is SNHLY and CDR2 is FYNNEI. V was cut by 6 bases and J by 8 bases, with 10 bases left in between. This CDR3 has 11 amino acids. Here the CDR3 DNA reads TGTGCCAGCAGGATTAAGGGCGAAGCTTTCTTT. It codes for CASRIKGEAFF. Based on the CDR3 plus reference TRBV2 and TRBJ1-1, the full variable domain is EPEVTQTPSHQVTQMGQEVILRCVPISNHLYFYWYRQILGQKVEFLVSFYNNEISEKSEIFDDQFSVERPDGSNFTLKIRSTKLEDSAMYFCASRIKGEAFFGQGTRLTVV.

The chain carries TRBV7-2 and TRBJ2-1; tentatively, D is TRBD1 or TRBD2 (5 bases each). Germline CDR1 and CDR2: SGHTA and FQGNSA. Trimming cost V 0 bases and J 0 bases, with 9 bases left between them. The CDR3 runs to 16 residues. CDR3 nucleotides: TGTGCCAGCAGCTTAGCCGGGGCTAGCTCCTACAATGAGCAGTTCTTC. It is translated as CASSLAGASSYNEQFF.

The V gene is TRBV2, the J gene TRBJ2-5; 9 bases are shared with TRBD2. The CDR3 contains 18 residues. Per the germline V gene, CDR1 is SNHLY and CDR2 is FYNNEI. After removal of 4 bases from V and 4 bases from J, the junction contained 16 bases not matched to a gene. CDR3 DNA: TGTGCCAGCAGTGTTAGCGGGGGAGCTACCACACTACTAGAGACCCAGTACTTC. Protein sequence: CASSVSGGATTLLETQYF.

Many counts were recorded for this clonotype. V usage is TRBV11-2 and J usage is TRBJ2-3, with D perhaps matching TRBD2 (6 bases). From germline, CDR1 is SGHAT and CDR2 FQNNGV. The CDR3 contains 13 residues. V lost 10 bases to trimming and J lost 3 bases, with 14 bases between them. The DNA for the CDR3 is TGTGCCACCTACGCGGGGTCAACAGATACGCAGTATTTT. Translated: CATYAGSTDTQYF.

This clonotype appeared a few times. The rearrangement links TRBV5-5 to TRBJ2-3, with 8 bases identical to TRBD1. J lost 2 bases, V lost 4 bases, and 3 bases had no gene match. This CDR3 region has 14 residues. Germline V CDR1 and CDR2: SGHKS, YYEKEE (reference sequence). CDR3 sequence reads: CASSRQGSTDTQYF. CDR3 in DNA: TGTGCCAGCAGCCGACAGGGGTCCACAGATACGCAGTATTTT.

The chain links TRBV7-2 to TRBJ2-7; D is perhaps TRBD1 or TRBD2 (6 bases each). Germline lookup yields CDR1 SGHTA and CDR2 FQGNSA. V was clipped by 6 bases and J by 6 bases, with 18 bases between them. CDR3 length: 14 amino acids. Here the CDR3 reads CASSIPRGGLEQYF. The CDR3 nucleotides are TGTGCCAGCAGTATTCCCAGGGGAGGCCTCGAGCAGTACTTC.

This clonotype was seen a handful of times. The chain combines TRBV4-1 with TRBJ2-7; no firm D call. Germline loops: CDR1 MGHRA, CDR2 YSYEKL. The CDR3 covers 14 residues. The ends were cut back, 4 bases at V and 2 bases at J, with 12 bases in the middle. The CDR3 loop reads CASSPYRDTYEQYF. The CDR3, as DNA: TGCGCCAGCAGCCCGTACAGAGACACCTACGAGCAGTACTTC.

There are many counts of this clonotype. J is TRBJ2-1 and V is TRBV28, with D possibly being TRBD1 (6 bases). Germline values: CDR1 MDHEN, CDR2 SYDVKM. The V end was cut by 3 bases, the J end by 5 bases, with 26 bases between. The CDR3 contains 19 residues. Here the CDR3 reads CASSFKQGRPESDDNEQFF. DNA for the CDR3: TGTGCCAGCAGTTTTAAGCAGGGGCGCCCGGAGTCCGACGACAATGAGCAGTTCTTC.

The chain carries TRBV6-1 and TRBJ1-6; 9 bases are a match to TRBD1. Per germline, CDR1 MNHNS and CDR2 SASEGT. CDR3 size: 15 residues. Losses at the gene ends were 6 bases for V and 10 bases for J; bases not matched to a gene: 10. For the CDR3, the DNA is TGTGCCAGCAGACCCGGGACAGGGTTCGGGTCACCCCTCCACTTT. Amino acids: CASRPGTGFGSPLHF.

This clonotype was detected a few times. V gene TRBV18 combines with J gene TRBJ1-4; D might be TRBD1 (5 bases). Germline CDR1 KGHSH, CDR2 LQKENI. V shed 2 bases and J shed 7 bases, with 14 bases lying between them. The CDR3 is made up of 15 amino acids. The CDR3 DNA reads TGTGCCAGCTCACCAGCAGGGCTGGAATCTGAAAAACTGTTTTTT. Protein: CASSPAGLESEKLFF.

J is TRBJ1-1 and V is TRBV28; tentatively, D is TRBD1 (5 bases). This CDR3 comprises 15 residues. CDR1 and CDR2 from the germline V gene are MDHEN and SYDVKM. Trimming took 5 bases from V and 1 from J, leaving 14 bases between them. The CDR3 is CASSGPTGPNTEAFF. The CDR3 DNA reads as TGTGCCAGCAGTGGCCCCACAGGACCGAACACTGAAGCTTTCTTT.

This clonotype occurred many times. This chain uses TRBV20-1 with TRBJ1-5, with 10 bases identical to TRBD1. This CDR3 is 13 amino acids long. The germline gives CDR1 DFQATT, CDR2 SNEGSKA (reference sequence). The CDR3 protein is CAKTGGGNQPQHF. As DNA, the CDR3 is TGCGCGAAGACAGGGGGCGGTAATCAGCCCCAGCATTTT.

This clonotype was seen many times. The chain joins TRBV20-1 to TRBJ1-5, with a weak D call TRBD1 (6 bases). The ends were cut back, 6 bases at V and 5 bases at J, with 17 bases in the middle. This CDR3 region has 14 residues. Germline lookup yields CDR1 DFQATT and CDR2 SNEGSKA (reference sequence). Written as DNA, the CDR3 is TGCAGTGCCCTCCGGGGGCCAGTTTATCAGCCCCAGCATTTT. Amino acid sequence: CSALRGPVYQPQHF.

This clonotype was recorded a few times. This sequence joins TRBV12-3 or TRBV12-4 and TRBJ2-3; 7 bases map to TRBD1. CDR3 length: 14 residues. Trimming cost V 3 bases and J 2 bases; bases outside gene matches: 2. CDR3 DNA: TGTGCCAGCAGTTTTGGACAGGTCACAGATACGCAGTATTTT. Its translation: CASSFGQVTDTQYF.

This rearrangement joins TRBV6-1 to TRBJ1-4; D is ambiguous. V was cut by 4 bases and J by 3 bases, with 6 bases left in between. Germline CDR1 and CDR2: MNHNS and SASEGT. The CDR3 sequence is 13 residues long. CDR3 bases: TGTGCCAGCAGTGTAGTTTCTAATGAAAAACTGTTTTTT. Amino acids: CASSVVSNEKLFF.

The V gene is TRBV29-1, the J gene TRBJ2-1; the D is unclear. The CDR3 is 14 amino acids. Germline CDR1 reads SQVTM; CDR2 reads ANQGSEA. The germline V and J ends were trimmed by 4 bases and 4 bases, with 14 bases remaining between them. CDR3 sequence reads: CSVGRGWDYNEQFF. In DNA, the CDR3 is TGCAGCGTTGGGAGAGGCTGGGATTACAATGAGCAGTTCTTC.

The chain couples TRBV18 to TRBJ1-1; unclear D gene. The V gene's germline CDR1 is KGHSH and CDR2 LQKENI. The V gene lost 0 bases and the J gene lost 7 bases, with 9 bases spanning the gap. The CDR3 is 13 residues long. CDR3 loop: CASSPPGGNEAFF. DNA for the CDR3: TGTGCCAGCTCACCACCGGGAGGGAATGAAGCTTTCTTT.

The chain has TRBV6-1 and TRBJ2-1, with D maybe TRBD1 (6 bases). The CDR3 contains 16 residues. Germline CDR1 and CDR2: MNHNS and SASEGT. V shed 4 bases and J shed 7 bases, with 20 bases lying between them. The CDR3 spells CASSAFPNVGGNEQFF. As DNA, the CDR3 is TGTGCCAGCAGTGCTTTTCCTAATGTAGGGGGTAATGAGCAGTTCTTC.